The TCR beta chain under discussion was sequenced for a study of CD8 T cells in Susac syndrome. The ends were cut back, 1 base at V and 4 bases at J, with 10 bases in the middle. The CDR3 has 13 residues. CDR1 is GTSNPN and CDR2 is SVGIG in the germline V gene (reference sequence). From blood CD8+ and CD4+ T cells, TCR beta sequences were generated. Bulk CD8+ and CD4+ cells came from magnetic negative isolation; CD8+ TEMRA by FACS. RNA amounts of roughly 0.5 to 1 ug underwent reverse transcription with random hexamers. By means of immunoSEQ multiplex PCR, TCR beta CDR3 spanning 54 Vbeta and 13 Jbeta underwent amplification. TCRdb independently ran MiXCR on the immunoSEQ multiplex PCR reads; one entry per CDR3 protein. The table lists under 350,000 distinct CDR3 sequences, around 90% of them singletons.

This clonotype originated in a human donor with multiple sclerosis. Source material: CD4+ T cells from PBMCs. The V and J genes are TRBV30 and TRBJ1-2; D perhaps matches TRBD1 (5 bases). The CDR3 sequence is CAWSARDLYGYTF. The CDR3 DNA sequence: TGTGCCTGGAGTGCCCGGGACCTCTATGGCTACACCTTC.